The 15 T cell receptor beta chains below all came from one sample that was sequenced in a study of sequential checkpoint blockade in melanoma. Noted treatment: randomized to nivolumab then ipilimumab (arm A) or the reverse (arm B). Some clones are missing from TCRdb's copy, which holds only in-frame ones; the method was immunoSEQ multiplex PCR. Of some 19,000 clones listed, under 30% are singletons. This sample comprised tumor tissue (inferred from file names), obtained from a patient given nivolumab and ipilimumab in sequence. All receptors derive from a human donor with melanoma.

The sample holds a few counts of this clone. The chain joins TRBV6-8 to TRBJ2-5; D not resolved. Trimming removed 2 bases at V and 2 bases at J, with 6 bases between. Looked up from germline, CDR1 is MNHGY and CDR2 is SAAAGT. This CDR3 has 13 residues. CDR3 DNA sequence: TGTGCCAGCAGTTACATAACGCAAGAGACCCAGTACTTC. This translates into CASSYITQETQYF.

The rearrangement joins TRBV19 to TRBJ2-3, with a weak D call TRBD1 (5 bases). V shed 3 bases and J shed 2 bases, with 12 bases lying between them. The germline CDR1 and CDR2 sequences are LNHDA and SQIVND (reference sequence). This CDR3 is 15 amino acids long. CDR3 DNA sequence: TGTGCCAGTAGTATGGGGCGGAGTTTCACAGATACGCAGTATTTT. This translates into CASSMGRSFTDTQYF. Looking up the rest from reference TRBV19 and TRBJ2-3 gives the full variable domain: DGGITQSPKYLFRKEGQNVTLSCEQNLNHDAMYWYRQDPGQGLRLIYYSQIVNDFQKGDIAEGYSVSREKKESFPLTVTSAQKNPTAFYLCASSMGRSFTDTQYFGPGTRLTVL.

This clone showed up just a few times. The gene calls are TRBV28 and TRBJ2-7, with no clear D. From germline, CDR1 is MDHEN and CDR2 SYDVKM. The CDR3 spans 15 residues. V lost 7 bases to trimming and J lost 0 bases, with 16 bases between them. The CDR3 DNA is TGTGCCAGCACCCCTGGAGCAGGTCTCTCCTACGAGCAGTACTTC. Protein product: CASTPGAGLSYEQYF. Full variable domain (rest looked up from reference TRBV28 and TRBJ2-7): DVKVTQSSRYLVKRTGEKVFLECVQDMDHENMFWYRQDPGLGLRLIYFSYDVKMKEKGDIPEGYSVSREKKERFSLILESASTNQTSMYLCASTPGAGLSYEQYFGPGTRLTVT.

This clone came up a few times. The chain employs TRBV11-3 and TRBJ2-7; D tentatively fits TRBD1 or TRBD2 (6 bases each). The length of the CDR3 is 14 residues. V lost 5 bases and J 1 base, leaving 12 bases between the germline ends. The germline CDR1 and CDR2 sequences are SGHNT and YENEEA. The CDR3 loop is CASSPEGGSYEQYF. The DNA of the CDR3 is TGTGCCAGCAGCCCCGAGGGGGGTTCCTACGAGCAGTACTTC.

The chain recombines TRBV6-8 with TRBJ1-1, with D hard to call. Germline-derived CDR1 and CDR2 are MNHGY and SAAAGT. V gave up 4 bases and J gave up 1 base, with 13 bases separating them. This CDR3 is built from 15 residues. CDR3 sequence: CASSLKRGENTEAFF. The CDR3 DNA reads TGTGCCAGCAGTTTAAAACGCGGGGAGAACACTGAAGCTTTCTTT.

The chain has TRBV6-7 and TRBJ2-1; perhaps TRBD2 as D (5 bases). TRBV6-7 is assigned to the ORF class and has an uncertain function. This CDR3 comprises 11 residues. Trimming shortened V by 5 bases and J by 9 bases, and 8 bases separated the two germline ends. In DNA form, the CDR3 reads TGTGCCAGCAGTCGGGGAATTGAGCAGTTCTTC. Amino acid sequence: CASSRGIEQFF.

CDR3 loop: CASSPYGGSRGGAGELFF. CDR3 bases: TGTGCCAGCAGCCCGTATGGGGGGTCCCGAGGAGGGGCCGGGGAGCTGTTTTTT. The J gene is TRBJ2-2, the V gene TRBV14; possible D gene TRBD2, 6 bases. The ends were cut back, 4 bases at V and 6 bases at J, with 24 bases in the middle. Germline V CDR1 and CDR2: SGHDN, FVKESK. The CDR3 spans 18 residues.

The J gene is TRBJ2-2, the V gene TRBV19, with D tentatively TRBD1 or TRBD2 (5 bases each). This CDR3 spans 15 amino acids. The germline V and J ends were trimmed by 3 bases and 6 bases, with 14 bases remaining between them. Germline V gene sequence: CDR1 LNHDA, CDR2 SQIVND (reference sequence). In DNA, the CDR3 is TGTGCCAGTAGTATTGAGGGGAGACAAGCCGGGGAGCTGTTTTTT. This codes for CASSIEGRQAGELFF. Using reference TRBV19 and TRBJ2-2 for the parts outside the CDR3, the full variable domain is DGGITQSPKYLFRKEGQNVTLSCEQNLNHDAMYWYRQDPGQGLRLIYYSQIVNDFQKGDIAEGYSVSREKKESFPLTVTSAQKNPTAFYLCASSIEGRQAGELFFGEGSRLTVL.

There are many counts of this clone. The chain joins TRBV9 to TRBJ2-1, with 8 nucleotides matching TRBD2. CDR3 length: 20 residues. The V gene's germline CDR1 is SGDLS and CDR2 YYNGEE. With V trimmed by 5 bases and J by 1 base, 20 bases remained unmatched. The CDR3 sequence: CASSGRGATGGPRSYNEQFF. In DNA form, the CDR3 reads TGTGCCAGCAGTGGACGCGGGGCCACGGGAGGGCCTCGGTCCTACAATGAGCAGTTCTTC.

Only a few counts were recorded for this clone. CDR3 protein: CASSADRVRETQYF. CDR3 in DNA: TGTGCCAGCAGCGCTGACAGGGTCCGAGAGACCCAGTACTTC. The chain uses TRBV6-8 and TRBJ2-5, with TRBD1 identical over 7 bases. The CDR3 extends over 14 amino acids. The V segment lost 6 bases and the J segment 4 bases; nucleotides outside the gene matches: 8. Germline V gives CDR1 MNHGY, CDR2 SAAAGT.

The V call is TRBV28, the J call TRBJ1-2, with no clear D. This CDR3 is 16 amino acids long. In germline, CDR1 is MDHEN, CDR2 SYDVKM. Trimming pared 8 bases from V and 0 bases from J, leaving 19 bases between. The CDR3 region has the DNA TGTGCCAGCGTCACTACCTCAGCGTGGGCTAACTATGGCTACACCTTC. This sequence encodes CASVTTSAWANYGYTF.

As DNA, the CDR3 is TGTGCCAGTACCCCCACCCCCCAACGGAGCCAAGAGACCCAGTACTTC. Its protein product is CASTPTPQRSQETQYF. The chain links TRBV19 to TRBJ2-5; D gene ambiguous. The V end was cut by 7 bases, the J end by 1 base, with 19 bases between. This CDR3 is 16 amino acids long. Per germline, CDR1 LNHDA and CDR2 SQIVND (reference sequence).

CDR3 bases: TGTGCCTGGAGTTACAGGGTCAGTGAGCAGTTCTTC. This codes for CAWSYRVSEQFF. The V and J genes are TRBV30 and TRBJ2-1, with D perhaps TRBD1 (6 bases). The CDR3 sequence is 12 residues long. Germline V lookup: CDR1 GTSNPN, CDR2 SVGIG (reference sequence). The V gene lost 2 bases and the J gene lost 9 bases, with 11 bases spanning the gap.

There are a few counts of this clone. The chain carries TRBV6-8 and TRBJ1-3; weak D call: TRBD1 (5 bases). This CDR3 contains 13 residues. V lost 6 bases and J 2 bases, leaving 8 bases between the germline ends. Germline-derived CDR1 and CDR2 are MNHGY and SAAAGT. In nucleotides, the CDR3 is TGTGCCAGCAGGACAGAAGCTGGAAACACCATATATTTT. As protein: CASRTEAGNTIYF.

This clone was observed a few times. The chain's CDR3 is CASSLLGEQYF. CDR3 DNA: TGTGCCAGCAGTTTATTAGGCGAGCAGTACTTC. The genes are TRBV6-4 and TRBJ2-7; D not resolved. Germline V gives CDR1 MRHNA, CDR2 SNTAGT. V lost 5 bases to trimming and J lost 6 bases, with 8 bases between them. This CDR3 is built from 11 residues.